Detailed here is one T cell receptor (beta chain). No antigen is known for it. The sample is drawn from a study of cytomegalovirus exposure and HLA in healthy donors. Whole-study findings and limits: Across donors, most TCRs were seen rarely, yet some public ones were widespread.

The protocol was immunoSEQ multiplex PCR, while the TCRdb copy is restricted to in-frame clones and leaves out a portion. The table lists about 160,000 clones, 90% to 97% of them singletons. Trimming cost V 3 bases and J 0 bases, with 17 bases left between them. CDR1 is SQVTM and CDR2 is ANQGSEA in the germline V gene. The CDR3 has 16 residues. The 120-subject validation cohort, separate from the roughly 700-subject first cohort, included the donors. The chain uses TRBV29-1 and TRBJ1-1; TRBD1 might be the D (5 bases). The TCR sequence derives from a young woman in good health and CMV-seronegative. The material sequenced was PBMCs. Written as DNA, the CDR3 is TGCAGCGTTGATCCAGGGTTAGGGACTATGAACACTGAAGCTTTCTTT. The encoded protein is CSVDPGLGTMNTEAFF. Full variable domain (missing parts from reference TRBV29-1 and TRBJ1-1): SAVISQKPSRDICQRGTSLTIQCQVDSQVTMMFWYRQQPGQSLTLIATANQGSEATYESGFVIDKFPISRPNLTFSTLTVSNMSPEDSSIYLCSVDPGLGTMNTEAFFGQGTRLTVV.